This T cell receptor beta chain was captured in a study of cytomegalovirus exposure and HLA in healthy donors. To note about this clone: Antigen: not known.

Points from the study as a whole: Prediction of most subjects' HLA-A and HLA-B alleles by TCR beta sequences was reportedly accurate.

13 Jbeta primers and 60 Vbeta primers were used for the PCR. The table came from immunoSEQ multiplex PCR; TCRdb's copy has only in-frame clones and leaves some out. This sample has about 140,000 clones, with about four fifths found just once. The CDR3 is made up of 15 amino acids. The germline CDR1 and CDR2 sequences are SGHTA and FQGNSA. The junction had 1 base not matched to a gene; V was cut back by 3 bases and J by 1 base. The chain uses TRBV7-2 and TRBJ1-2; TRBD1 matches at 11 bases. The TCR comes from a female donor in good health and CMV-seronegative. The sequenced material came from PBMCs. CDR3 sequence: CASSFGTGGNYGYTF. Here the CDR3 DNA reads TGTGCCAGCAGCTTCGGGACAGGGGGTAACTATGGCTACACCTTC.